This T cell receptor beta chain was recovered during a study of blood T cell repertoires in COVID-19 (dated by TCRdb to the early 2020s). In the study overall: Samples from collaborators originated in the United States, Italy and Spain and spanned both the acute and convalescent phases of COVID-19. The dataset comprised deeply sampled blood TCRbeta repertoires from subjects exposed to, actively infected with, or recovered from COVID-19. The material from the prospective study consisted of cDNA or gDNA derived from T cells, B-cell-depleted T cells, or PBMCs. A freely available public database, intended as a resource for researchers studying the immune response to SARS-CoV-2, is where the repertoires were released. Where available, HLA class I and class II types were obtained from metadata supplied by the sample provider rather than from assay-based typing. Sample metadata almost always included a de-identified subject ID, COVID-19 status, age in years and sex. Samples came from the ongoing ImmuneRACE study (first 160 participants) plus 1,254 subjects from 6 global collaborators.

Including the terminal cysteine and phenylalanine, the CDR3 comprises 14 residues. Here the CDR3 DNA is all that survives: 42 bases in frame from base 1. Relative to germline, V is 6 bases shorter and J is 8 bases shorter, with 14 bases between their ends. The germline V gene sets CDR1 to SNHLY and CDR2 to FYNNEI. What the work shows at the level of the full study, not this receptor alone: The quantity of clinical and demographic metadata differed by source and by participant and was supplied without curation.

This clone was seen a few times. Its binding antigen is unknown. Base qualities are not at hand, and no much larger clone is one base apart. Enrolling through a virtual design, the prospective study's participants ranged in age from roughly 18 to 95 years and lived across 24 United States geographic areas. In the prospective study, cohorts were assigned on the basis of participant-reported clinical history obtained from a screening survey and a study questionnaire. For ImmuneRACE Cohort 3, a participant was defined as recovered based on two consecutive negative NP/OP PCR tests, clearance by a healthcare professional, or resolution of symptoms. Each participant in the prospective study had whole blood, serum and a nasopharyngeal or oropharyngeal swab collected by mobile phlebotomists. Participants in the prospective study had the option to provide additional blood draws and questionnaires over an approximately 2-month period. Before DNA extraction, blood samples from the prospective study were shipped at room temperature or frozen.

TCRbeta CDR3 regions were amplified from genomic DNA using the immunoSEQ Assay, a bias-controlled multiplex PCR. The study's processing was this. The number of nucleated cells in each sample was estimated from the amplification of reference gene primers within the assay. To quantify the absolute abundance of each unique TCRbeta CDR3 rearrangement, sequence reads were collapsed and filtered. For each sample, productive Simpson clonality was calculated as the square root of Simpson's diversity index across productive rearrangements. TCRdb mirrors the immuneACCESS table, restricted to in-frame sequences. Some clones are absent from its copies; in checked studies, under half trace to an unresolved V gene, and the reason for the others is unknown. That table supplies the V and J calls and clone size; D and trimming were determined from the DNA. The sample data list approximately 200,000 clones, and about nine tenths of these were observed just once. The top ten clonotypes cover approximately 2.4% of the sample.

The sequence links TRBV2 to TRBJ1-6, with no confident D gene call. Specimen: PBMCs or T cells enriched from blood (not recorded which). This sequence originates from a woman between 25 and 40 years old who had recovered from COVID-19. The CDR3 amino acid sequence is: CASSKNNRDSPLHF. The sequence in DNA is TGTGCCAGCAGCAAAAATAATCGAGATTCACCCCTCCACTTT.